A selection of T cell receptor beta chains follows, all from one sample in a study of vaccination and CD4 T cells after COVID-19. Their specific antigens are unknown. TCRdb re-analysed the PCR reads in MiXCR, keeping a single row per CDR3 protein. The data hold some 15,000 distinct CDR3 sequences, with 30% to 45% observed a single time. Sample: cultured CD4+ T cells from blood. Every receptor here comes from a human donor with COVID-19. CDR3s include the opening cysteine and the closing phenylalanine or tryptophan. A D gene is named only where the DNA matches it firmly. Clone size is shown for a subset of rows, as once, few, many or a class of expanded clone.

>TRBD1|TRBJ1-2|large|TRBV11-3
TGTGCCAGCAGCCCCAACAGGGGAGCTAACTATGGCTACACCTTC
CASSPNRGANYGYTF
>NA|TRBJ2-1|few|TRBV7-9
TGTGCCAGCAGCCCCGGAAGGCAGGGATCCGACTTC
CASSPGRQGSDF
>TRBD1|TRBJ1-2|NA|TRBV12-3/TRBV12-4
TGTGCCAGCAGTTTAGTAGTTGGGACAGCCCCGTCTGGCTACACCTTC
CASSLVVGTAPSGYTF
>TRBD2|TRBJ2-7|NA|TRBV7-9
TGTGCCAGCAGCCAAGATAGCGGGGGGGCCCATCTCGAGCAGTACTTC
CASSQDSGGAHLEQYF
>TRBD2|TRBJ2-7|NA|TRBV20-1
TGCAGTGCTAGGGGACTAGCGGGCCTCTACGAGCAGTACTTC
CSARGLAGLYEQYF
>TRBD1|TRBJ2-5|few|TRBV7-9
TGTGCCAGCAGCCCTAAACAGGGGAAAGAAGAGACCCAGTACTTC
CASSPKQGKEETQYF
>NA|TRBJ1-1|NA|TRBV20-1
TGCAGTGCCCATGTATCTGCGCGCCTTGATGCTTTCTTT
CSAHVSARLDAFF
>NA|TRBJ2-3|NA|TRBV6-5
TGTGCCAGCAGTTACTCGAGTGGGTCTGGCACGCAGTATTTT
CASSYSSGSGTQYF
>TRBD2|TRBJ2-4|NA|TRBV6-1
TGTGCCACCTGGGCGGGGGGACGTCTTGTGGCCAAAAACATTCAGTACTTC
CATWAGGRLVAKNIQYF
>TRBD2|TRBJ2-5|NA|TRBV7-2
TGTGCCAGCAGCAAGGGGACTAGCGCGGAGACCCAGTACTTC
CASSKGTSAETQYF
>TRBD1|TRBJ1-2|NA|TRBV2
TGTGCCACCCGAGGAGGAGAGGGGGCGTCTAACTATGGCTACACCTTC
CATRGGEGASNYGYTF
>NA|TRBJ2-1|NA|TRBV20-1
TGCAGTGCTAGGTACAGCTTCGGTGAGCAGTTCTTC
CSARYSFGEQFF
>NA|TRBJ2-7|NA|TRBV28
TGTGCCAGCAGTTTATGGGTGGCGTCCTACGAGCAGTACTTC
CASSLWVASYEQYF
>TRBD1|TRBJ1-2|once|TRBV18
TGTGCCAGCTCACCTCCCGGGAGGCAGGGGGCGCAGGGAGTCTATGGCTACACCTTC
CASSPPGRQGAQGVYGYTF
>NA|TRBJ2-7|few|TRBV19
TGTGCCAGTAGTATACAACGGGACTCCTACGAGCAGTACTTC
CASSIQRDSYEQYF
>TRBD2|TRBJ2-3|NA|TRBV7-2
TGTGCCAGCAGCTCCCTAGCGGGGGGAACCACAGATACGCAGTATTTT
CASSSLAGGTTDTQYF